This is a list of T cell receptor beta chains from one sample in a study of early T cells in non-severe SARS-CoV-2 infection. In TCRdb, the 5' RACE reads were re-called with MiXCR into one record per CDR3 protein. Found here are about 80,000 distinct CDR3 sequences, roughly 12% of them singletons; the top ten hold about 2.7%. Sequencing used whole blood. These receptors came from an adult who was a healthcare worker with PCR-confirmed SARS-CoV-2 infection or an uninfected control (not recorded which). The CDR3 runs from the conserved cysteine through the conserved F or W. Fields, in order: V gene, D gene, clone size, J gene, CDR3 protein, CDR3 DNA. D genes are given only for firm matches. Where a row states a size, it is once, few, many or the class of an expanded clone; other rows omit it.

TRBV18	NA	many	TRBJ2-5	CASSPGTLVQETQYF	TGTGCCAGCTCACCCGGGACACTCGTCCAAGAGACCCAGTACTTC
TRBV11-3	NA	few	TRBJ2-7	CASSPGPLSYEQYF	TGTGCCAGCAGCCCCGGGCCCCTTTCCTACGAGCAGTACTTC
TRBV7-2	NA	NA	TRBJ2-3	CASSLNPDTQYF	TGTGCCAGCAGCTTAAATCCAGATACGCAGTATTTT
TRBV5-4	NA	many	TRBJ1-1	CASSFLMGNMNTEAFF	TGTGCCAGCAGCTTCTTAATGGGTAACATGAACACTGAAGCTTTCTTT
TRBV6-1	NA	NA	TRBJ2-3	CASRTSGSSTDTQYF	TGTGCCTCTCGAACTTCCGGAAGTAGCACAGATACGCAGTATTTT
TRBV5-1	NA	NA	TRBJ2-1	CASSSALSSYNEQFF	TGCGCCAGCAGCTCAGCCTTGAGCTCCTACAATGAGCAGTTCTTC
TRBV7-8	NA	NA	TRBJ2-5	CASSLLKGINQETQYF	TGTGCCAGCAGCCTCCTGAAAGGGATTAACCAAGAGACCCAGTACTTC
TRBV10-3	TRBD2	few	TRBJ2-3	CATRDYRGSTQYF	TGTGCCACGCGGGACTACCGAGGTAGTACGCAGTATTTT
TRBV7-9	NA	many	TRBJ1-5	CASSFVGGQPQHF	TGTGCCAGCAGCTTTGTGGGGGGTCAGCCCCAGCATTTT
TRBV7-6	TRBD2	many	TRBJ2-1	CASSNPGLANNEQFF	TGTGCCAGCAGCAACCCGGGACTAGCGAACAATGAGCAGTTCTTC
TRBV9	TRBD2	many	TRBJ2-5	CASSVSTSGRFQETQYF	TGTGCCAGCAGCGTCTCGACTAGCGGGAGGTTCCAAGAGACCCAGTACTTC
TRBV12-3/TRBV12-4	NA	many	TRBJ2-5	CASTLGETQYF	TGTGCCAGCACCCTGGGGGAGACCCAGTACTTC
TRBV29-1	NA	many	TRBJ2-3	CSVTTRDTQYF	TGCAGCGTAACCACGCGGGATACGCAGTATTTT
TRBV30	NA	NA	TRBJ2-7	CAWDLNIGEQYF	TGTGCCTGGGACCTCAATATTGGCGAGCAGTACTTC
TRBV5-4	NA	few	TRBJ2-7	CASSFGASYEQYF	TGTGCCAGCAGCTTCGGGGCCTCCTACGAGCAGTACTTC
TRBV6-2/TRBV6-3	TRBD2	NA	TRBJ2-1	CASSPSGTTSYNEQFF	TGTGCCAGCAGTCCTAGCGGGACTACCTCCTACAATGAGCAGTTCTTC
TRBV20-1	TRBD2	few	TRBJ2-7	CSASGRGLAAYEQYF	TGCAGTGCTAGCGGGCGGGGACTAGCGGCCTACGAGCAGTACTTC
TRBV28	NA	few	TRBJ2-7	CASSPLRGLIYEQYF	TGTGCCAGCAGTCCCCTCCGGGGATTAATCTACGAGCAGTACTTC
TRBV21-1	NA	NA	TRBJ2-6	CASSPNCQSGANVLTF	TGTGCCAGCAGTCCGAACTGCCAATCTGGGGCCAACGTCCTGACTTTC
TRBV14	TRBD1	once	TRBJ2-3	CASSRDRAADTQYF	TGTGCCAGCAGCCGGGACAGGGCCGCAGATACGCAGTATTTT
TRBV5-1	TRBD1	NA	TRBJ2-2	CASSPNGQGSTGELFF	TGCGCCAGCAGCCCTAATGGACAGGGGAGCACCGGGGAGCTGTTTTTT
TRBV6-5	TRBD1	NA	TRBJ1-1	CASSFLDGTGNTEAFF	TGTGCCAGCAGTTTCTTGGATGGGACAGGGAACACTGAAGCTTTCTTT
TRBV29-1	TRBD1	many	TRBJ1-2	CSVEDRGPLNYGYTF	TGCAGCGTTGAAGACAGGGGGCCCCTTAACTATGGCTACACCTTC
TRBV11-2	NA	few	TRBJ2-1	CASSQRGNEQFF	TGTGCCAGCAGCCAAAGGGGTAATGAGCAGTTCTTC
TRBV18	NA	many	TRBJ1-2	CASSPTGTRGYTF	TGTGCCAGCTCACCAACCGGGACCCGCGGCTACACCTTC
TRBV7-6	TRBD2	many	TRBJ2-7	CASSPPGLAGDYEQYF	TGTGCCAGCAGCCCTCCGGGACTAGCAGGAGACTACGAGCAGTACTTC
TRBV11-2	NA	many	TRBJ2-7	CASSVYRESYEQYF	TGTGCCAGCAGCGTTTACAGGGAATCCTACGAGCAGTACTTC
TRBV6-2/TRBV6-3	NA	NA	TRBJ2-7	CASTRTANYEQYF	TGTGCCAGCACCCGGACAGCAAACTACGAGCAGTACTTC
TRBV27	NA	NA	TRBJ1-2	CASSPFPFYGYTF	TGTGCCAGCAGTCCCTTCCCCTTCTATGGCTACACCTTC
TRBV3-1	TRBD1	many	TRBJ2-5	CASSQLGQEETQYF	TGTGCCAGCAGCCAATTGGGACAGGAAGAGACCCAGTACTTC
TRBV18	NA	NA	TRBJ1-1	CASSPPQGKSEAFF	TGTGCCAGCTCACCACCCCAGGGGAAGAGTGAAGCTTTCTTT
TRBV20-1	NA	many	TRBJ1-1	CSAAALEAFF	TGCAGTGCGGCGGCATTGGAAGCTTTCTTT
TRBV5-1	NA	few	TRBJ1-5	CASSPGTNSNQPQHF	TGCGCCAGCAGCCCCGGGACGAATAGCAATCAGCCCCAGCATTTT
TRBV20-1	TRBD2	NA	TRBJ2-2	CSASSAGGSNTGELSF	TGCAGTGCTAGTAGTGCGGGAGGGTCGAACACCGGGGAGCTGTCTTTT
TRBV4-2	TRBD1	many	TRBJ1-2	CASSQAGTAWSYGYTF	TGTGCCAGCAGCCAAGCCGGGACAGCCTGGTCCTATGGCTACACCTTC
TRBV29-1	TRBD1	NA	TRBJ2-7	CSVGDRAYEQYF	TGCAGCGTTGGGGACAGGGCCTACGAGCAGTACTTC
TRBV29-1	TRBD1	many	TRBJ2-7	CSAGTGIYEQYF	TGCAGCGCCGGGACAGGAATCTACGAGCAGTACTTC
TRBV28	TRBD2	many	TRBJ2-1	CASSFPGLAGSSSYNEQFF	TGTGCCAGCAGTTTCCCGGGACTAGCGGGGTCCAGCTCCTACAATGAGCAGTTCTTC
TRBV28	NA	NA	TRBJ1-4	CAGRRAPNEKLFF	TGTGCCGGACGGAGAGCCCCTAATGAAAAACTGTTTTTT
TRBV20-1	NA	many	TRBJ2-5	CSARARGVRETQYF	TGCAGTGCTAGAGCGCGTGGGGTCCGAGAGACCCAGTACTTC
TRBV29-1	TRBD1	many	TRBJ2-5	CSVDKTGGETQYF	TGCAGCGTTGATAAGACAGGGGGAGAGACCCAGTACTTC
TRBV28	NA	NA	TRBJ2-1	CASSYLAGTLNEQFF	TGTGCCAGCAGTTACCTCGCCGGGACCTTGAATGAGCAGTTCTTC
TRBV5-4	TRBD1	few	TRBJ1-2	CASSLQGGRGYTF	TGTGCCAGCAGCCTACAGGGGGGACGTGGCTACACCTTC
TRBV12-3/TRBV12-4	TRBD2	few	TRBJ2-1	CASSLPAGGPYNEQFF	TGTGCCAGCAGTTTACCGGCGGGAGGACCTTACAATGAGCAGTTCTTC
TRBV5-4	NA	many	TRBJ1-2	CASSWSAGADYGYTF	TGTGCCAGCAGCTGGAGTGCAGGGGCGGACTATGGCTACACCTTC
TRBV13	TRBD2	few	TRBJ2-5	CASSQAGGPETQYF	TGTGCCAGCAGCCAAGCGGGGGGGCCGGAGACCCAGTACTTC
TRBV3-1	NA	NA	TRBJ2-1	CASSDPPHNEQFF	TGTGCCAGCAGCGACCCGCCTCACAATGAGCAGTTCTTC
TRBV6-5	TRBD1	many	TRBJ2-2	CASSYFRTGPTNTGELFF	TGTGCCAGCAGTTACTTCCGGACAGGCCCTACGAACACCGGGGAGCTGTTTTTT
TRBV27	NA	many	TRBJ2-7	CASSRGTYGQYF	TGTGCCAGCAGTAGGGGAACTTATGGGCAGTACTTC
TRBV29-1	NA	few	TRBJ2-2	CSVDGFTGELFF	TGCAGCGTTGATGGGTTCACCGGGGAGCTGTTTTTT
TRBV5-1	TRBD1	NA	TRBJ1-1	CASSIRQGAPMNTEAFF	TGCGCCAGCAGCATCCGACAGGGGGCCCCTATGAACACTGAAGCTTTCTTT
TRBV7-3	NA	NA	TRBJ1-2	CASSPSGGMGYTF	TGTGCCAGCAGCCCCAGTGGGGGGATGGGCTACACCTTC
TRBV9	TRBD2	NA	TRBJ2-5	CASSVQGLAEGETQYF	TGTGCCAGCAGCGTACAAGGACTAGCGGAGGGGGAGACCCAGTACTTC
TRBV6-1	NA	many	TRBJ1-2	CASRLDRNYGYTF	TGTGCCAGCAGGCTGGACAGAAACTATGGCTACACCTTC
TRBV3-1	TRBD2	many	TRBJ2-5	CASSQVPSGGARETQYF	TGTGCCAGCAGCCAAGTTCCTAGCGGGGGGGCCAGGGAGACCCAGTACTTC
TRBV20-1	NA	many	TRBJ2-1	CSARDPIADYYEQFF	TGCAGTGCTAGAGATCCCATCGCAGATTATTATGAGCAGTTCTTC
TRBV3-1	NA	few	TRBJ2-1	CASSQDSVRNEQFF	TGTGCCAGCAGCCAAGACAGCGTTCGGAATGAGCAGTTCTTC
TRBV27	NA	NA	TRBJ2-7	CASSLGGPRLNYEQYF	TGTGCCAGCAGTCTCGGGGGACCTAGGCTTAATTACGAGCAGTACTTC
TRBV6-2/TRBV6-3	NA	NA	TRBJ2-2	CASSPGVVNRGTGELFF	TGTGCCAGCAGTCCCGGAGTGGTGAATAGGGGCACCGGGGAGCTGTTTTTT
TRBV12-3/TRBV12-4	TRBD2	NA	TRBJ2-7	CASRASGRNYYEQYF	TGTGCCAGCAGGGCTAGCGGGAGAAACTACTACGAGCAGTACTTC